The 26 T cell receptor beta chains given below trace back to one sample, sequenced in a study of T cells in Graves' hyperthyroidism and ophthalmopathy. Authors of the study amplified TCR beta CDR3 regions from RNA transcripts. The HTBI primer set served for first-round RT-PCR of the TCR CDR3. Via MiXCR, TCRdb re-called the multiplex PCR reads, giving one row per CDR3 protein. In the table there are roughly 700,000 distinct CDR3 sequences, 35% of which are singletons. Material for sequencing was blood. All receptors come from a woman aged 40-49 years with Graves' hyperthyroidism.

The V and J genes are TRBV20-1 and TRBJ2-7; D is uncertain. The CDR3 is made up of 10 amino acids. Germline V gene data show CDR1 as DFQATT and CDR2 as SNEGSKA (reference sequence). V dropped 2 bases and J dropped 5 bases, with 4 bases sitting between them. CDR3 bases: TGCAGTGCTAGAAGGAACGAGCAGTACTTC. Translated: CSARRNEQYF.

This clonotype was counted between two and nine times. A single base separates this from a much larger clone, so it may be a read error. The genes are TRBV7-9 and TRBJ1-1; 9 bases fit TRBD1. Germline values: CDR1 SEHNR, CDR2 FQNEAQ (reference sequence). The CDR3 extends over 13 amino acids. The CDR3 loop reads CSSSPTGGPEAFF. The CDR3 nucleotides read TGTTCCAGCAGCCCGACAGGGGGGCCTGAAGCTTTCTTT. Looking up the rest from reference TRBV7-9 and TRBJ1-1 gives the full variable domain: DTGVSQNPRHKITKRGQNVTFRCDPISEHNRLYWYRQTLGQGPEFLTYFQNEAQLEKSRLLSDRFSAERPKGSFSTLEIQRTEQGDSAMYLCSSSPTGGPEAFFGQGTRLTVV.

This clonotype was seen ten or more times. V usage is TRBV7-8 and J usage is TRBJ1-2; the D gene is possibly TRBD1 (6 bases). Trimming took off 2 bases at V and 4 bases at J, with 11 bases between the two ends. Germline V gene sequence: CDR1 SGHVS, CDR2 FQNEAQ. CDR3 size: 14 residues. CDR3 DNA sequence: TGTGCCAGCAGCTTAACGCGGACAGCCTATGGCTACACCTTC. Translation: CASSLTRTAYGYTF.

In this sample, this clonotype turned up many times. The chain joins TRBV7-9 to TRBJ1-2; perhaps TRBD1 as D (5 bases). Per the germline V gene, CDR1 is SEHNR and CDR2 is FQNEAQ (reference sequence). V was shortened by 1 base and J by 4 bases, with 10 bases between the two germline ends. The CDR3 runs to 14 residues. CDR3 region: CASSLVAGTYGYTF. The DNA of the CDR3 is TGTGCCAGCAGCTTAGTGGCAGGGACCTATGGCTACACCTTC.

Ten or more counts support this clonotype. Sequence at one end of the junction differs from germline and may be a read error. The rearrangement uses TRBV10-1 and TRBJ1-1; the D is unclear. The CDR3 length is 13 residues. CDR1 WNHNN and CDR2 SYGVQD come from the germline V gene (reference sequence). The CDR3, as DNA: TGTGCCAGCAGTGGCCAGGTGAACACTGAAGCTTTCTTT. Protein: CASSGQVNTEAFF.

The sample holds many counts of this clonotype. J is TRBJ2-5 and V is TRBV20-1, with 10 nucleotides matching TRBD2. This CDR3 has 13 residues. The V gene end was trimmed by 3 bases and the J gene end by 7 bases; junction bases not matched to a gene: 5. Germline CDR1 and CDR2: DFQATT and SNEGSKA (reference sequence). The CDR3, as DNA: TGCAGTGCTAGTGCTAGCGGGAGTGGGACCCAGTACTTC. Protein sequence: CSASASGSGTQYF.

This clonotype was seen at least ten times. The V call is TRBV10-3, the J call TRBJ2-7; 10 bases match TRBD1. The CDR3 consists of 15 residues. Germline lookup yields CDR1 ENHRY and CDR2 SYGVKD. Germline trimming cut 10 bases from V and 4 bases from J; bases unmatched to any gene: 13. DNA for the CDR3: TGTGCCACAGCCCCCCGTGTGGGACAGGGGTACGAGCAGTACTTC. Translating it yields CATAPRVGQGYEQYF.

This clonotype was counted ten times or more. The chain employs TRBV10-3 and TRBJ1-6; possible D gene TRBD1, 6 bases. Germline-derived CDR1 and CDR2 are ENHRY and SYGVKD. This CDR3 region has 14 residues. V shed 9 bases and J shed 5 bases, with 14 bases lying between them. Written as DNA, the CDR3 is TGTGCCATAGGGGTGGCAGGGGATAATTCACCCCTCCACTTT. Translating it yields CAIGVAGDNSPLHF.

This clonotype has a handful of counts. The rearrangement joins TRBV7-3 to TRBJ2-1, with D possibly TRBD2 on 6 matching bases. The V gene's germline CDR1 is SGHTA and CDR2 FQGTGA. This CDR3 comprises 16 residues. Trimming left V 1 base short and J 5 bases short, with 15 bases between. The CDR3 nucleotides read TGTGCCAGCAGCTTAATGGGGGGATTCAATCACAATGAGCAGTTCTTC. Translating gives CASSLMGGFNHNEQFF.

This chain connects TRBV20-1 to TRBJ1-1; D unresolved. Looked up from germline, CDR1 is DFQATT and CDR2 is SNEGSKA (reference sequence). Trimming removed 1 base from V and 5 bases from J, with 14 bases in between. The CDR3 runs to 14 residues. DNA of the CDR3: TGCAGTGCTAGAGTTCGGGGATTGGAGACTGAAGCTTTCTTT. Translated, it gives CSARVRGLETEAFF.

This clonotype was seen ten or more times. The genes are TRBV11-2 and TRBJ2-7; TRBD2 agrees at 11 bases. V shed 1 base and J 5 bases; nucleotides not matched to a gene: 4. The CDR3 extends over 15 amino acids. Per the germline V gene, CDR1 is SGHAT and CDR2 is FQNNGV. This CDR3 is CASSLVAGGPNEQYF. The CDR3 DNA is TGTGCCAGCAGCTTAGTAGCGGGAGGGCCGAACGAGCAGTACTTC.

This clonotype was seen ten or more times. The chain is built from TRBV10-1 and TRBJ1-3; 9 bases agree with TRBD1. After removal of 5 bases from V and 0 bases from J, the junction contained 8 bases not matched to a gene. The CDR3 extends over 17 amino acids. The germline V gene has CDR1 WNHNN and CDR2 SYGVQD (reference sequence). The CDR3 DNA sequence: TGCGCCAGCAGTCCAGGGACAGGGCCGAGCTCTGGAAACACCATATATTTT. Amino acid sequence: CASSPGTGPSSGNTIYF.

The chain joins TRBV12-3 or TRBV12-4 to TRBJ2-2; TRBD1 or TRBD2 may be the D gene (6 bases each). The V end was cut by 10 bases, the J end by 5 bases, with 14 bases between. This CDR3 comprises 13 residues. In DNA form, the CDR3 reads TGTGCCACCCTGTTAGGGGGGACCGGGGAGCTGTTTTTT. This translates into CATLLGGTGELFF.

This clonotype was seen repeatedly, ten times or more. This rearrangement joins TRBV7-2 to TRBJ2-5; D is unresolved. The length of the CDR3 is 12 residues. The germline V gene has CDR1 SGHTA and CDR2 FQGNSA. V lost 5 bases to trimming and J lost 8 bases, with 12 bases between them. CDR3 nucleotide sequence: TGTGCCAGCAGCCGCGCTGGTGGAACCCAGTACTTC. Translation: CASSRAGGTQYF.

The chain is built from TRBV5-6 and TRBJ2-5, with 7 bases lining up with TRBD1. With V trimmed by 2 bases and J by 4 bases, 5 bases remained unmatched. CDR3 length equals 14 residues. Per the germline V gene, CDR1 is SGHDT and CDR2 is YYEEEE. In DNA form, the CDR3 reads TGTGCCAGCAGCTTTGCAGGGGGAACAGAGACCCAGTACTTC. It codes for CASSFAGGTETQYF.

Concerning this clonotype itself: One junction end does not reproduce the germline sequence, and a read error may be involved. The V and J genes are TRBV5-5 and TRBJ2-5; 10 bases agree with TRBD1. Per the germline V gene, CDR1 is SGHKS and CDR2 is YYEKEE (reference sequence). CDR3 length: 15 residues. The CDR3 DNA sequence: TGTGCCAGCAGCTCCGGACAGGGGGAGGAAGAGACCCGGTACTTC. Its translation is CASSSGQGEEETRYF.

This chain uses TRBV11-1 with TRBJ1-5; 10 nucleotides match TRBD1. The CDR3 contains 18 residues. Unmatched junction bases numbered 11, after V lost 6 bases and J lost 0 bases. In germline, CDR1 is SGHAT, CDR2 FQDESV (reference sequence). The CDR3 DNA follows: TGTGCCAGCAGTTTAACGAGACAGGGGGCCTATAGCAATCAGCCCCAGCATTTT. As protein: CASSLTRQGAYSNQPQHF.

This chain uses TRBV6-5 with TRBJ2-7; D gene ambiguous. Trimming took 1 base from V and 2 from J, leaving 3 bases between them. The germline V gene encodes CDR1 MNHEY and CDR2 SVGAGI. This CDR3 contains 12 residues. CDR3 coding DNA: TGTGCCAGCAGTTACTTGACCTACGAGCAGTACTTC. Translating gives CASSYLTYEQYF.

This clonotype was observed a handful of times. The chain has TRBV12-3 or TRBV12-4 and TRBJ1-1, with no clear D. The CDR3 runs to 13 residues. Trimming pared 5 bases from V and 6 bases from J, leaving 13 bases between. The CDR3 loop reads CASSPFEGPEAFF. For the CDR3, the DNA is TGTGCCAGCAGTCCTTTTGAGGGTCCTGAAGCTTTCTTT.

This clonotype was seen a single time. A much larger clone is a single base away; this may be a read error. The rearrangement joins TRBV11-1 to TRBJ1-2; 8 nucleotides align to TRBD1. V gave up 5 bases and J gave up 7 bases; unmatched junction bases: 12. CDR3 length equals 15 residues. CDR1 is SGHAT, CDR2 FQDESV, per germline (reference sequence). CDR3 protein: CASSRDRKAAGGYTF. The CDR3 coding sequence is TGTGCCAGCAGCCGGGACAGGAAAGCGGCGGGTGGCTACACCTTC.

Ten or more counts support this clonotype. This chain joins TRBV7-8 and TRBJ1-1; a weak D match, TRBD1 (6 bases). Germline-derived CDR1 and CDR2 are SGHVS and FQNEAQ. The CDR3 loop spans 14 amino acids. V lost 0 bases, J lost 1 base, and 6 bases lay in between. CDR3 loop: CASSLAQGNTEAFF. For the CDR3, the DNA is TGTGCCAGCAGCTTAGCACAGGGGAACACTGAAGCTTTCTTT.

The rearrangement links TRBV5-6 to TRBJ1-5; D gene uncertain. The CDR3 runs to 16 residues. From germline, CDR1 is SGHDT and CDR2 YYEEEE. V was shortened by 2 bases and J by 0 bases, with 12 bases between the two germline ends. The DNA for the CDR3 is TGTGCCAGCAGCTTAGAGACGAGAAATAGCAATCAGCCCCAGCATTTT. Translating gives CASSLETRNSNQPQHF.

The CDR3 here is CSGAGRRGNYGYTF. As DNA, the CDR3 is TGCAGCGGAGCGGGACGTCGGGGGAACTATGGCTACACCTTC. V and J are TRBV29-1 and TRBJ1-2; possible D gene TRBD1, 5 bases. Deletions cut 7 bases from V and 2 bases from J, with 17 bases between. This CDR3 is built from 14 residues. Germline CDR1 SQVTM, CDR2 ANQGSEA.

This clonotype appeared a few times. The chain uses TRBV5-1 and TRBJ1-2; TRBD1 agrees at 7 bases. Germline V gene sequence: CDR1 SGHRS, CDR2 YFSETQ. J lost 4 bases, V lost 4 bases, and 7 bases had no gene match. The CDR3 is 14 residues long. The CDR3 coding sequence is TGCGCCAGCAGCCGGGACAGATACCCCTATGGCTACACCTTC. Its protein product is CASSRDRYPYGYTF.

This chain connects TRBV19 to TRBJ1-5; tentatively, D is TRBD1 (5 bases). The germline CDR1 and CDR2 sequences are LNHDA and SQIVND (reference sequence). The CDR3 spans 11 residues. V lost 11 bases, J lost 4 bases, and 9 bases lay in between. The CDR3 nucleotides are TGTGCCCCCGGGGGGAATCAGCCCCAGCATTTT. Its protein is CAPGGNQPQHF.

CDR3 nucleotide sequence: TGTGCCAGGGCTCGACAACAGGGGGTCGGTAGCTATGGCTACACCTTC. This gives the protein CARARQQGVGSYGYTF. The V call is TRBV6-6, the J call TRBJ1-2; 8 bases line up with TRBD1. The CDR3 is 16 residues long. J was trimmed by 4 bases and V by 9 bases; bases with no gene match: 16. CDR1 is MNHNY, CDR2 SVGAGI, per germline (reference sequence).